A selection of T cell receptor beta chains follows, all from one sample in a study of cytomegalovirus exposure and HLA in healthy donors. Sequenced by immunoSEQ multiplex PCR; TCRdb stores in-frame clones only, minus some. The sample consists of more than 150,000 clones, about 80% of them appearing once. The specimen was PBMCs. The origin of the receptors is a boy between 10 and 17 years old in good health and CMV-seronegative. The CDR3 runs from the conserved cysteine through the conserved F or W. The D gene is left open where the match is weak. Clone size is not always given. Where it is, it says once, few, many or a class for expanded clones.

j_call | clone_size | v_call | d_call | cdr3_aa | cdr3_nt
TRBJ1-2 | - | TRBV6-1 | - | CASSEVYQGRYYGYTF | TGTGCCAGCAGTGAAGTCTACCAGGGCAGGTACTATGGCTACACCTTC
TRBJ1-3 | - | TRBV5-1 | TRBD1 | CASSLTGGGNTIYF | TGCGCCAGCAGCTTGACAGGGGGCGGAAACACCATATATTTT
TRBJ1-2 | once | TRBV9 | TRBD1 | CASSGGTGGGKNYGYTF | TGTGCCAGCAGCGGAGGGACAGGGGGAGGGAAAAACTATGGCTACACCTTC
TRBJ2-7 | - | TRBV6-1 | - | CASSEAYSSYEQYF | TGTGCCAGCAGTGAAGCATACAGCTCCTACGAGCAGTACTTC
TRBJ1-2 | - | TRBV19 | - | CATQVEAYGYTF | TGTGCCACCCAAGTCGAGGCCTATGGCTACACCTTC
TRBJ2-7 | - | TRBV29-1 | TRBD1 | CSVEAGDRESYEQYF | TGCAGCGTTGAAGCAGGGGACAGGGAATCCTACGAGCAGTACTTC
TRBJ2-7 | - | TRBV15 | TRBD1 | CATSRTGGAYEQYF | TGTGCCACCAGCAGGACAGGGGGTGCCTACGAGCAGTACTTC
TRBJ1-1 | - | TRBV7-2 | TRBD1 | CASSPTGRGENTEAFF | TGTGCCAGCAGCCCGACAGGGCGCGGTGAGAACACTGAAGCTTTCTTT
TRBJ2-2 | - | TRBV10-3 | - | CASRDTEWGGELFF | TGTGCCAGCAGGGACACCGAGTGGGGCGGGGAGCTGTTTTTT
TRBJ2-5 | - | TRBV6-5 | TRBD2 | CASSYARGGRQTQYF | TGTGCCAGCAGTTACGCGCGGGGGGGCAGACAGACCCAGTACTTC
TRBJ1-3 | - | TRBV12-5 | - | CASGLAHLNTIYF | TGTGCTAGTGGTTTGGCCCACTTGAACACCATATATTTT
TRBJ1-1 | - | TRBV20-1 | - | CQTGEAFF | TGCCAAACGGGTGAAGCTTTCTTT
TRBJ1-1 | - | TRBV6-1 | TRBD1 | CASSFDRAGTEAFF | TGTGCCAGCAGTTTCGACAGGGCGGGGACTGAAGCTTTCTTT
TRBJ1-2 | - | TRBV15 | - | CATRGDGGGYTF | TGTGCCACCAGAGGTGACGGGGGTGGCTACACCTTC
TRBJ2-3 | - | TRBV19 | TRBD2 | CASSSQRGTTDTQYF | TGTGCCAGTAGTAGCCAGCGGGGGACCACAGATACGCAGTATTTT
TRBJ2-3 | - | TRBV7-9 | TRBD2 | CASSPLAGGPSWSTDTQYF | TGTGCCAGCAGTCCACTAGCGGGAGGGCCGAGCTGGAGCACAGATACGCAGTATTTT
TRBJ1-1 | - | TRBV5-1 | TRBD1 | CASSNDQGAEAFF | TGCGCCAGCAGCAACGATCAGGGGGCGGAAGCTTTCTTT
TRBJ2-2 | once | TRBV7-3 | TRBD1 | CASSEASGQGNTGELFF | TGTGCCAGCAGCGAAGCCTCGGGACAGGGGAACACCGGGGAGCTGTTTTTT
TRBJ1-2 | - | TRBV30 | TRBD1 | CAADRGRLYGYTF | TGTGCCGCGGACAGGGGGCGACTCTATGGCTACACCTTC
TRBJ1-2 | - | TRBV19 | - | CASSISPRDGYTF | TGTGCCAGTAGTATCTCTCCCAGGGATGGCTACACCTTC
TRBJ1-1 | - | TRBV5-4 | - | CASSSYPGEAFF | TGTGCCAGCAGCTCCTATCCAGGGGAAGCTTTCTTT
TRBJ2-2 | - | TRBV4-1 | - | CASSQGEGGPLLDTGELFF | TGCGCCAGCAGCCAAGGAGAGGGGGGGCCTTTATTGGACACCGGGGAGCTGTTTTTT
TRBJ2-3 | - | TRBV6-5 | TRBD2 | CASSYGLAESTDTQYF | TGTGCCAGCAGTTACGGACTAGCGGAAAGCACAGATACGCAGTATTTT
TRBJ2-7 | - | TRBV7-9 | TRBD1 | CASSSEDRGGEQYF | TGTGCCAGCAGCTCAGAAGACAGGGGCGGCGAGCAGTACTTC
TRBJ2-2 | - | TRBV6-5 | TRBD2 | CASSYGTSGGPGELFF | TGTGCCAGCAGTTATGGGACTAGCGGGGGCCCCGGGGAGCTGTTTTTT
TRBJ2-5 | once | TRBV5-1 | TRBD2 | CASSLAGTSGVGTQYF | TGCGCCAGCAGCTTGGCCGGGACTAGCGGGGTGGGGACCCAGTACTTC
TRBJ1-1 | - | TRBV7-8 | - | CASSSIQGGAFF | TGTGCCAGCAGCTCAATCCAGGGAGGAGCTTTCTTT
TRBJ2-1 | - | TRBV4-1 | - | CASSFKSGEQFF | TGCGCCAGCAGCTTTAAGAGCGGTGAGCAGTTCTTC
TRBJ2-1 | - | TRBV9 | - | CASLLYRPNYNEQFF | TGTGCCAGCTTACTTTACAGGCCTAACTACAATGAGCAGTTCTTC
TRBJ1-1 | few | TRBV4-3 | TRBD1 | CASSQATDRGVEAFF | TGCGCCAGCAGCCAAGCTACCGACAGGGGGGTTGAAGCTTTCTTT
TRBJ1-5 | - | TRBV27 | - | CASSLPTQDSNQPQHF | TGTGCCAGCAGTTTACCCACACAGGATAGCAATCAGCCCCAGCATTTT
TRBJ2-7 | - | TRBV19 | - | CASSIGGGGTYEQYF | TGTGCCAGTAGTATAGGAGGTGGCGGGACCTACGAGCAGTACTTC
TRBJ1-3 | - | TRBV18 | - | CASSPTTGYVSGNTIYF | TGTGCCAGCTCACCCACAACAGGGTACGTCTCTGGAAACACCATATATTTT
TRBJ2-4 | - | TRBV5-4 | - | CASSWEVQGIQYF | TGTGCCAGCAGCTGGGAGGTGCAGGGCATTCAGTACTTC
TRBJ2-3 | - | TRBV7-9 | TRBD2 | CASSQTGLAGGTDTQYF | TGTGCCAGCAGCCAAACGGGACTAGCGGGGGGCACGGATACGCAGTATTTT
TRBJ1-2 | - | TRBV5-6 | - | CASSTWATSFQGYGYTF | TGTGCCAGCAGCACCTGGGCTACATCCTTTCAGGGCTATGGCTACACCTTC
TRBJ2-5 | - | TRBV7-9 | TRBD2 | CASSLALAGVKTQYF | TGTGCCAGCAGCTTAGCACTAGCGGGGGTAAAGACCCAGTACTTC
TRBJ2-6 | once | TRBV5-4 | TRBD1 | CASLGQVDNVLTF | TGTGCCAGCCTAGGACAGGTTGACAACGTCCTGACTTTC
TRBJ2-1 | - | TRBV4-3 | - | CASSQEWRGDLPPPYNEQFF | TGCGCCAGCAGCCAAGAATGGAGGGGCGATCTTCCCCCTCCCTACAATGAGCAGTTCTTC
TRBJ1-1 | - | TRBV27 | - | CASHTGGAEAFF | TGTGCCAGTCATACGGGGGGCGCTGAAGCTTTCTTT
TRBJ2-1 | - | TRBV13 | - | CASSRGLNEQFF | TGTGCCAGCAGCCGTGGACTAAATGAGCAGTTCTTC
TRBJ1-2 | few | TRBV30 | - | CAWRLGVRGYTF | TGTGCCTGGCGGCTCGGGGTGAGAGGCTACACCTTC
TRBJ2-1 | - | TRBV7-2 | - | CASSLAFSEGEQFF | TGTGCCAGCAGCTTAGCGTTCTCCGAGGGTGAGCAGTTCTTC
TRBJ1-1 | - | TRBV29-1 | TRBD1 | CSARAGGMNTEAFF | TGCAGCGCCAGAGCAGGGGGGATGAACACTGAAGCTTTCTTT
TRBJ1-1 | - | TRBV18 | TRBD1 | CASSPGQFLGGPSGTEAFF | TGTGCCAGCTCGCCGGGACAGTTTCTTGGAGGTCCTTCGGGCACTGAAGCTTTCTTT
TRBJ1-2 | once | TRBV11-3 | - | CASSLMRPLGTYYGYTF | TGTGCCAGCAGTCTCATGCGCCCTCTCGGGACATACTATGGCTACACCTTC
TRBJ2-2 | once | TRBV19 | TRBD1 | CASSSVSGQYTGELFF | TGTGCCAGTAGCTCGGTCTCGGGACAGTACACCGGGGAGCTGTTTTTT
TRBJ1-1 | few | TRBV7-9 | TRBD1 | CASSSDRTSTEAFF | TGTGCCAGCAGCTCGGACAGGACGAGCACTGAAGCTTTCTTT
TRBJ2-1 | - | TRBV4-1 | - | CASSQDLANEQFF | TGCGCCAGCAGCCAAGATCTCGCGAATGAGCAGTTCTTC